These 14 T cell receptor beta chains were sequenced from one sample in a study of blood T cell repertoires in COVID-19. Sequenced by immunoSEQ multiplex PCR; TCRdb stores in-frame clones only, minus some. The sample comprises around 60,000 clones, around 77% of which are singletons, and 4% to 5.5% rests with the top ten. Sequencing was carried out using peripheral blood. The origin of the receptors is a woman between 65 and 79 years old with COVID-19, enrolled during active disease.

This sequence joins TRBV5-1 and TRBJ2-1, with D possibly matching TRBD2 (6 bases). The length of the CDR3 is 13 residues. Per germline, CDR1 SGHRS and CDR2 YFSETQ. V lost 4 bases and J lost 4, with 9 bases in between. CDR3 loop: CASSPGTYNEQFF. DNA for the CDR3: TGCGCCAGCAGCCCTGGGACTTACAATGAGCAGTTCTTC.

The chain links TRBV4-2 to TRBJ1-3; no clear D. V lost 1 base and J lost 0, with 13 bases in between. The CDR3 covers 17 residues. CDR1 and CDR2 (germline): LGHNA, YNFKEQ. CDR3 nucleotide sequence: TGTGCCAGCAGCCAAGTTATCCGCCGGGGCTCTGGAAACACCATATATTTT. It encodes CASSQVIRRGSGNTIYF.

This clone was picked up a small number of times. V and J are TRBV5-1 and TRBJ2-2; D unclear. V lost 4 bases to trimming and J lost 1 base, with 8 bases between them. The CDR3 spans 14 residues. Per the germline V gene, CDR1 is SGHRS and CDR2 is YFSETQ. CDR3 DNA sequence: TGCGCCAGCAGCCTCCGACAGAACACCGGGGAGCTGTTTTTT. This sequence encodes CASSLRQNTGELFF. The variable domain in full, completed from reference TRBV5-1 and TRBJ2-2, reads KAGVTQTPRYLIKTRGQQVTLSCSPISGHRSVSWYQQTPGQGLQFLFEYFSETQRNKGNFPGRFSGRQFSNSRSEMNVSTLELGDSALYLCASSLRQNTGELFFGEGSRLTVL.

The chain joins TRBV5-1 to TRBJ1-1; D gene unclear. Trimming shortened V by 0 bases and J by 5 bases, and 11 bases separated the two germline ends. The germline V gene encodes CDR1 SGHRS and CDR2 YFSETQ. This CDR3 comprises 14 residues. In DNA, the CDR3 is TGCGCCAGCAGCTTGGACTCGGGAGGGACTGAAGCTTTCTTT. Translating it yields CASSLDSGGTEAFF.

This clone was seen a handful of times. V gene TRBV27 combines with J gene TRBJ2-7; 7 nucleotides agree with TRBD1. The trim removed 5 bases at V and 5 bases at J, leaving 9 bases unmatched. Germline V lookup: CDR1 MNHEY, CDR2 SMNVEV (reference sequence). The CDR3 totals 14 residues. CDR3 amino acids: CASSQRGRVDEQYF. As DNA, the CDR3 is TGTGCCAGCAGTCAAAGGGGGCGAGTCGACGAGCAGTACTTC.

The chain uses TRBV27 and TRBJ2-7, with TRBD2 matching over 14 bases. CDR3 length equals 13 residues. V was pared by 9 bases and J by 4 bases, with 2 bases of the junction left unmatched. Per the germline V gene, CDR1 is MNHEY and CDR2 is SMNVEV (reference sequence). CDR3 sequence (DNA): TGTGCCAGAAGGACTAGCGGGAGGTACGAGCAGTACGTC. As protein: CARRTSGRYEQYV.

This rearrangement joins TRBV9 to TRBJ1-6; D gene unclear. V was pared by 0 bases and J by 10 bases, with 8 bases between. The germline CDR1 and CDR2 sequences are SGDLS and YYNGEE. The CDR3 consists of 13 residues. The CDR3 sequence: CASSVGTDSPLHF. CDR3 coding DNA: TGTGCCAGCAGCGTAGGAACAGACTCACCCCTCCACTTT.

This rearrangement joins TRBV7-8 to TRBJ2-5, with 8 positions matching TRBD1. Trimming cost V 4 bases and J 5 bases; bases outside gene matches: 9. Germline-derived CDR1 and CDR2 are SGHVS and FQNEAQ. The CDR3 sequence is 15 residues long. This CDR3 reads CASSSDNRGMETQYF. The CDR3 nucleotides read TGTGCCAGCAGCTCAGATAACAGGGGGATGGAGACCCAGTACTTC.

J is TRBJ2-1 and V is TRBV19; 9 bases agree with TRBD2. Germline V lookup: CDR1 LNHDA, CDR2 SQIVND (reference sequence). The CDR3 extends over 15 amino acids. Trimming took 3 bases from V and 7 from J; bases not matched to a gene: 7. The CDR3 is CASSIRREGRNEQFF. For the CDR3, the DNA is TGTGCCAGTAGTATTAGGCGGGAGGGCCGTAATGAGCAGTTCTTC.

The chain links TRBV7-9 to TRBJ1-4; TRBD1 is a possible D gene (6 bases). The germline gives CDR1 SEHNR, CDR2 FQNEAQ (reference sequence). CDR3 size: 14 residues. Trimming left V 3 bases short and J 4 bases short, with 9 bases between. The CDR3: CASSLGTYNEKLFF. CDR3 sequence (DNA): TGTGCCAGCAGCTTGGGGACATATAATGAAAAACTGTTTTTT.

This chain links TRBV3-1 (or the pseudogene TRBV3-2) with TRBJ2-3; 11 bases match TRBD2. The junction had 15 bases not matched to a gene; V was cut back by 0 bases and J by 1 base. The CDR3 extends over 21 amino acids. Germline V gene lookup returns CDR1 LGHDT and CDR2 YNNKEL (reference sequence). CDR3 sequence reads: CASSQDSALAGALLRTDTQYF. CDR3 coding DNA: TGTGCCAGCAGCCAAGATTCGGCACTAGCGGGAGCACTTCTACGCACAGATACGCAGTATTTT.

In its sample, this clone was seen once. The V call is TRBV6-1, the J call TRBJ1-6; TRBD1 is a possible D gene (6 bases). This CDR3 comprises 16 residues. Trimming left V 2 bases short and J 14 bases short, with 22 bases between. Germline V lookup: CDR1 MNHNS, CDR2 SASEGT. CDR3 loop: CASSEFGGAGTVALHF. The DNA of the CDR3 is TGTGCCAGCAGTGAATTCGGGGGGGCAGGGACCGTAGCCCTCCACTTT.

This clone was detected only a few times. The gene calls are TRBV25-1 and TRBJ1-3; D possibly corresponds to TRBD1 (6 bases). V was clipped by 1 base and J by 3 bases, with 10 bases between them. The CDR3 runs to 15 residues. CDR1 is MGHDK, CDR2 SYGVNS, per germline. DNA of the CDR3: TGTGCCAGCAGTGAATCAACAGGGTTTGGAAACACCATATATTTT. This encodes CASSESTGFGNTIYF.

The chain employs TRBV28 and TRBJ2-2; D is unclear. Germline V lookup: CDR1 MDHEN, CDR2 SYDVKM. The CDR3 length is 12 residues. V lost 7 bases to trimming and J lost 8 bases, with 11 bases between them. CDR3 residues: CASTPTRGELFF. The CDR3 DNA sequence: TGTGCCAGCACCCCCACCCGGGGGGAGCTGTTTTTT.